These 9 T cell receptor beta chains came from one sample sequenced in a study of OX40 agonist ivuxolimab in advanced cancers. Sequencing used immunoSEQ multiplex PCR; TCRdb keeps in-frame clones, though not all of them. The data hold approximately 75,000 clones, with 78% observed a single time. The material sequenced was CD4+ or CD8+ T cells sorted from blood, taken in a trial of the OX40 agonist ivuxolimab. Receptor source: an adult with an advanced solid tumor such as melanoma, head and neck, liver or kidney cancer.

The chain has TRBV28 and TRBJ2-7; 7 bases map to TRBD1. Germline CDR1 is MDHEN and CDR2 is SYDVKM. V was clipped by 1 base and J by 4 bases; unmatched bases: 4. The CDR3 is made up of 14 amino acids. The CDR3 nucleotides read TGTGCCAGCAGTTTATTGGACAGGACTTACGAGCAGTACTTC. It translates to CASSLLDRTYEQYF.

The V gene is TRBV28, the J gene TRBJ1-1; unclear D gene. This CDR3 spans 13 amino acids. V gave up 2 bases and J gave up 6 bases, with 10 bases separating them. Germline V CDR1 and CDR2: MDHEN, SYDVKM. CDR3 residues: CASSLGLRAEAFF. The CDR3 DNA reads as TGTGCCAGCAGTTTAGGGTTGAGGGCTGAAGCTTTCTTT.

This clone has a count of ten or more. The rearrangement links TRBV5-4 to TRBJ1-6, with TRBD1 as a possible D gene (6 bases). Trimming stripped 6 bases from V and 6 bases from J, with 13 bases between. Germline CDR1 is SGHNT and CDR2 is YYREEE (reference sequence). CDR3 length: 14 residues. The CDR3 region is CASKQGLGNSPLHF. For the CDR3, the DNA is TGTGCCAGCAAACAGGGACTCGGTAATTCACCCCTCCACTTT.

The genes are TRBV5-8 and TRBJ1-5; TRBD1 matches at 9 bases. The CDR3 is 16 amino acids. V dropped 3 bases and J dropped 0; count of bases not matched to a gene: 4. Germline values: CDR1 SGHTS, CDR2 YDEGEE. Written as DNA, the CDR3 is TGTGCCAGCAGCTCGGGACAGGGCCTTAGCAATCAGCCCCAGCATTTT. Translated: CASSSGQGLSNQPQHF.

The chain combines TRBV11-2 with TRBJ2-1, with D perhaps TRBD1 or TRBD2 (5 bases each). The germline V and J ends were trimmed by 5 bases and 7 bases, with 30 bases remaining between them. The CDR3 spans 19 residues. The V gene's germline CDR1 is SGHAT and CDR2 FQNNGV. DNA of the CDR3: TGTGCCAGCAGCCCGATTATTGGGGACCCAACCCCTTTACGGAATGAGCAGTTCTTC. The encoded protein is CASSPIIGDPTPLRNEQFF.

A remark on this clone: Different DNA sequences within this sample yield the same CDR3. The chain combines TRBV7-2 with TRBJ2-3; D might be TRBD2 (5 bases). Trimming took 1 base from V and 2 from J, leaving 7 bases between them. Germline CDR1 and CDR2: SGHTA and FQGNSA. This CDR3 is built from 14 residues. CDR3 nucleotide sequence: TGTGCCAGCAGCTTAGGGCTAGCCACAGATACGCAGTATTTT. It encodes CASSLGLATDTQYF.

The chain recombines TRBV11-2 with TRBJ1-1; 9 bases fit TRBD1. With V trimmed by 4 bases and J by 9 bases, 15 bases remained unmatched. The CDR3 has 16 amino acids. Germline V gene lookup returns CDR1 SGHAT and CDR2 FQNNGV. The CDR3 DNA reads TGTGCCAGCAGCTCAGTTGCGACAGGGGGGCCACTGAAAGCTTTCTTT. Its protein product is CASSSVATGGPLKAFF. The entire variable domain, with the rest obtained from reference TRBV11-2 and TRBJ1-1, is as follows: EAGVAQSPRYKIIEKRQSVAFWCNPISGHATLYWYQQILGQGPKLLIQFQNNGVVDDSQLPKDRFSAERLKGVDSTLKIQPAKLEDSAVYLCASSSVATGGPLKAFFGQGTRLTVV.

This chain joins TRBV4-2 and TRBJ1-1; TRBD1 matches at 7 bases. J gave up 0 bases and V 1 base, and 11 bases lay outside the gene matches. CDR3 length: 18 residues. Looked up from germline, CDR1 is LGHNA and CDR2 is YNFKEQ. The CDR3 spells CASSQGIGGAAVNTEAFF. The CDR3 DNA sequence: TGTGCCAGCAGCCAAGGGATAGGGGGCGCGGCCGTGAACACTGAAGCTTTCTTT.

This chain uses TRBV2 with TRBJ1-1; TRBD1 aligns across 11 bases. With V trimmed by 6 bases and J by 3 bases, 3 bases remained unmatched. Germline V gene lookup returns CDR1 SNHLY and CDR2 FYNNEI. The CDR3 consists of 14 residues. In nucleotides, the CDR3 is TGTGCCAGCAGCGGACAGGGGGCGTACACTGAAGCTTTCTTT. Translating it yields CASSGQGAYTEAFF.